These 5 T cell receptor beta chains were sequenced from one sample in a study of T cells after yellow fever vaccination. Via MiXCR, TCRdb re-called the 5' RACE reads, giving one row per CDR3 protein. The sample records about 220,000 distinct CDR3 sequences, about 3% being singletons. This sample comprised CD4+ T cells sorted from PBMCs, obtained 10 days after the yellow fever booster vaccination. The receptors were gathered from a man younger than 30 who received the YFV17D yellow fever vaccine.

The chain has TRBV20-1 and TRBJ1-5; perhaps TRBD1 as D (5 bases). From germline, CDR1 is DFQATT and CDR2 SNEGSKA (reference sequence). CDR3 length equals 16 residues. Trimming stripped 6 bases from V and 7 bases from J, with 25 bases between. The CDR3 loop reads CSARRMGLPIAQPQHF. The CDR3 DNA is TGCAGTGCCAGAAGGATGGGACTCCCTATCGCGCAGCCCCAGCATTTT.

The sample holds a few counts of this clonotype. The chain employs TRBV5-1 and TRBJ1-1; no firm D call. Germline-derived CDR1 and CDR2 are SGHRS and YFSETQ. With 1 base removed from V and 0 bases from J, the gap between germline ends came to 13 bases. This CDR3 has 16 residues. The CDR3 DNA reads TGCGCCAGCAGCTTGAGTGGGAGCAACATGAACACTGAAGCTTTCTTT. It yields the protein CASSLSGSNMNTEAFF.

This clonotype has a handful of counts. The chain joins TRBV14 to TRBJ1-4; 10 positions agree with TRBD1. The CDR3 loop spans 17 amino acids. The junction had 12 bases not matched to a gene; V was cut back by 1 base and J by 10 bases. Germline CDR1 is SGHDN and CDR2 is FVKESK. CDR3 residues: CASSQGWDRGGFGKLFF. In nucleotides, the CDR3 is TGTGCCAGCAGCCAAGGATGGGACAGGGGAGGATTTGGAAAACTGTTTTTT.

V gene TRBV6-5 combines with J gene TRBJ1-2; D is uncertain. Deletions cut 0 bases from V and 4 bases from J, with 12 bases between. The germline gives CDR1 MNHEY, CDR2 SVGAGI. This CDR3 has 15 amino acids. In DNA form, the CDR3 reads TGTGCCAGCAGTTACTCGGGGAACAACCTCTATGGCTACACCTTC. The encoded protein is CASSYSGNNLYGYTF.

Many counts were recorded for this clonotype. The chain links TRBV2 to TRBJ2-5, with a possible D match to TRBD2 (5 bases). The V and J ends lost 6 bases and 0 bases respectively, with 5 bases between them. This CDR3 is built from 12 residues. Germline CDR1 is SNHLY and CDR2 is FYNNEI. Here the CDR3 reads CASRGDQETQYF. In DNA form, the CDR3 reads TGTGCCAGCAGGGGAGACCAAGAGACCCAGTACTTC. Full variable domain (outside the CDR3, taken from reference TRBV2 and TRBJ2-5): EPEVTQTPSHQVTQMGQEVILRCVPISNHLYFYWYRQILGQKVEFLVSFYNNEISEKSEIFDDQFSVERPDGSNFTLKIRSTKLEDSAMYFCASRGDQETQYFGPGTRLLVL.